This T cell receptor beta chain is drawn from a study of immune evolution from preneoplasia to lung adenocarcinoma. General study results and limits: Clonality was highest in normal lung, lower in later-stage lesions apparently. Top clone share appeared to fall from AAH through AIS, MIA, adenocarcinoma.

The V gene's germline CDR1 is MNHEY and CDR2 SVGAGI. The CDR3 covers 14 residues. V was trimmed by 0 bases and J by 2 bases, leaving 7 bases between them. As for this clone: Its cognate antigen is unknown.

Clones were sequenced by immunoSEQ multiplex PCR, and TCRdb holds only the in-frame ones, with some missing. Of 11,000 to 15,000 clones listed, approximately 81% are singletons. Material: FFPE minimally invasive lung adenocarcinoma tissue. The sequence derives from a person between 65 and 80 years old with lung adenocarcinoma. The chain joins TRBV6-5 to TRBJ1-1; a possible D gene is TRBD1 (6 bases). The CDR3 sequence: CASSYSQGNTEAFF. As DNA, the CDR3 is TGTGCCAGCAGTTACTCACAGGGAAACACTGAAGCTTTCTTT.